Sequencing of this T cell receptor beta chain was carried out in a study of PD-1 blockade in classical Hodgkin lymphoma. The assay was immunoSEQ multiplex PCR, and TCRdb's table has in-frame clones only and misses some. The sample carries about 12,000 clones, roughly 84% recorded once. The CDR3 extends over 15 amino acids. Germline values: CDR1 SGHDT, CDR2 YYEEEE. The ends were cut back, 2 bases at V and 7 bases at J, with 16 bases in the middle. Time point meaning: cycle 4 day 1 (C4D1), after five to seven weeks of nivolumab. All patients relapsed after autologous stem cell transplantation, and brentuximab vedotin exposure varied. CD8+ T cell isolation from thawed PBMCs was performed by magnetic negative selection. Relapsed/refractory classical Hodgkin lymphoma patients had complete, partial or progressive responses.

The receptor was isolated from a human donor with classical Hodgkin lymphoma. The donor label of this sample is uncertain. V is TRBV5-6 and J is TRBJ2-4; a weak D match, TRBD2 (5 bases). This sample comprised CD8+ T cells from blood, obtained before the fourth cycle of nivolumab. CDR3 DNA sequence: TGTGCCAGCAGCTTAGCCCCAAACGGGGAGAACATTCAGTACTTC. The encoded protein is CASSLAPNGENIQYF.